This T cell receptor (beta chain) is drawn from a study of T-cell reconstitution after alpha-beta-depleted transplantation in children. Preparing the TCRbeta library involved the use of unique molecular identifiers. TCRdb re-derived calls from the PCR reads in MiXCR, one entry per CDR3 protein. The table shows over 150,000 distinct CDR3 sequences, with under 8.5% occurring only once. This clonotype was recorded many times. Its target is unknown. Findings and limits, study-wide: Where alpha-beta T cells came from about two months after transplant was reportedly several hundred expanded graft clones. Hyperexpanded clones declined; after one year, newly produced T cells mostly supplied diversity.

CDR1 and CDR2 from the germline V gene are DFQATT and SNEGSKA (reference sequence). V lost 0 bases, J lost 4 bases, and 16 bases stayed unmatched. The CDR3 is 19 residues long. This sample comprised PBMCs, obtained before TCRalphabeta/CD19-depleted stem cell transplant. The gene calls are TRBV20-1 and TRBJ2-1; 9 bases align to TRBD1. The origin of this receptor is a boy aged 2 to 9 with acute lymphoblastic leukemia, due to receive a stem cell transplant. The CDR3 spells CSARDRDRAGARYYNEQFF. The DNA of the CDR3 is TGCAGTGCTAGAGATCGGGACAGGGCAGGGGCACGGTATTACAATGAGCAGTTCTTC.